This T cell receptor beta chain was recorded in a study of molecular identifiers for immune sequencing clone quantification. Study as a whole: Replicate RNA came from approximately 20,000 or 98,000 naive CD8 cells and was split five ways, and four parts were sequenced.

V lost 3 bases and J 2 bases, leaving 11 bases between the germline ends. This CDR3 is 16 amino acids long. Germline CDR1 is ENHRY and CDR2 is SYGVKD. Many counts were recorded for this clonotype. Each CDR3 protein is one row after TCRdb ran MiXCR on the PCR reads. The sample has 62,000 or so distinct CDR3 sequences; 15% to 20% are singletons. This chain joins TRBV10-3 and TRBJ2-6; no definite D call. The receptor was derived from a human donor in good health. Some libraries in this study had Jurkat cell RNA spiked in. The specimen sequenced was naive CD8+ T cells from blood, with Jurkat cell RNA spiked in. The subset here: FACS-sorted CD8+CD4-CCR7+CD45RA+ naive T cells. DNA for the CDR3: TGTGCCATCAGTGATGGAACAGACCCTGGGGCCAACGTCCTGACTTTC. It is translated as CAISDGTDPGANVLTF.